The sequence of this T cell receptor beta chain was determined in a study of somatic mutations in cytotoxic T cells in rheumatoid arthritis. Overall study context: Right after diagnosis, and before any treatment had started, patient peripheral blood (almost 31 ml EDTA) was drawn. Study findings and constraints: Levels of CD8+ T-cell clonality in rheumatoid arthritis patients were statistically indistinguishable from those seen in age-matched healthy controls, with no significant difference. A rise in CD8+ clonality with age was seen in rheumatoid arthritis patients but not in healthy controls.

Sequenced by immunoSEQ multiplex PCR; TCRdb stores in-frame clones only, minus some. This sample has 10,000 to 13,000 clones, with more than 65% found just once. Of note for this clone: The antigen remains unidentified.

Per the germline V gene, CDR1 is SGHNT and CDR2 is YYREEE (reference sequence). This CDR3 spans 15 amino acids. V was pared by 2 bases and J by 2 bases, with 11 bases between. The origin of this receptor is an adult with rheumatoid arthritis. The chain has TRBV5-4 and TRBJ1-3, with a weak D call TRBD1 (5 bases). Sequencing input: CD8+ T cells sorted from blood. Written as DNA, the CDR3 is TGTGCCAGCAGCTTTGGGGGTTCACCTGGAAACACCATATATTTT. Encoded protein: CASSFGGSPGNTIYF.